This T cell receptor (beta chain) was profiled in a study of OX40 agonist ivuxolimab in advanced cancers. The overall study: The drug used for patients, ivuxolimab, was an agonistic anti-OX40 (CD134) antibody. Every 2 weeks, patients received ivuxolimab intravenously, dosed at 0.01 to 10 mg/kg.

About this clone: What it binds is not known.

Whole-study findings and limits: Expanded clones were, on average, more numerous among CD8+ T cells than CD4+. Expanded peripheral T cell antigen specificity was not determined.

Germline assignment: CDR1 SGHKS and CDR2 YYEKEE (reference sequence). CDR3 length: 15 amino acids. The J segment lost 4 bases and the V segment lost 4 bases, leaving 7 bases of the junction unmatched. The data were produced by immunoSEQ multiplex PCR, yet TCRdb's version contains in-frame clones alone and is incomplete. The profile covers about 58,000 clones, with 75% to 90% appearing a single time and roughly 3% taken by the ten largest. The origin of this receptor is an adult with an advanced solid tumor such as melanoma, head and neck, liver or kidney cancer. V usage is TRBV5-5 and J usage is TRBJ2-1; 8 bases agree with TRBD1. The sample in question was CD4+ or CD8+ T cells sorted from blood, obtained in a trial of the OX40 agonist ivuxolimab. The CDR3 is CASSREGQEYNEQFF. The CDR3 DNA reads as TGTGCCAGCAGCCGCGAGGGACAGGAATACAATGAGCAGTTCTTC.